Listed below are T cell receptor beta chains from one sample, sequenced in a study of spatial heterogeneity in lung cancer. TCRdb called the 5' RACE reads again in MiXCR, with one record for every CDR3 protein. Among about 48,000 distinct CDR3 sequences, roughly 5% were seen once, and the ten largest hold over 8.5%. This material consisted of PBMCs, taken at surgery. These receptors originate from a male donor with early-stage non-small cell lung cancer. CDR3s include the opening cysteine and the closing phenylalanine or tryptophan. A D gene is named only where the DNA matches it firmly. Some rows have no size entry. The others give once, few or many, or a class for an expanded clone.

TRBV12-3/TRBV12-4	many	TRBD1	TRBJ2-5	CASSLLQGGVETQYF	TGTGCCAGCAGCCTCCTACAGGGGGGCGTAGAGACCCAGTACTTC
TRBV25-1	many	TRBD1	TRBJ2-7	CASSQGVGQQYF	TGTGCCAGCAGTCAGGGGGTGGGGCAGCAGTACTTC
TRBV2	many	-	TRBJ2-3	CASSPSASTDTQYF	TGTGCCAGCTCCCCTAGCGCAAGCACAGATACGCAGTATTTT
TRBV20-1	many	-	TRBJ2-3	CSASKGSGTDTQYF	TGCAGTGCTTCGAAGGGTAGTGGCACAGATACGCAGTATTTT
TRBV5-5	many	TRBD2	TRBJ2-2	CASSPLAGGQNTGELFF	TGTGCCAGCAGCCCACTAGCGGGAGGACAGAACACCGGGGAGCTGTTTTTT
TRBV4-3	few	-	TRBJ2-7	CASSQDPSSYEQYF	TGCGCCAGCAGCCAAGATCCGAGCTCCTACGAGCAGTACTTC
TRBV7-2	many	-	TRBJ2-5	CASSLRLQETQYF	TGTGCCAGCAGCTTAAGACTACAAGAGACCCAGTACTTC
TRBV6-1	many	-	TRBJ2-5	CASSENGRGTQYF	TGTGCCAGCAGTGAAAATGGAAGGGGGACCCAGTACTTC
TRBV7-9	-	TRBD1	TRBJ1-1	CASSLAVTGGGAEAFF	TGTGCCAGCAGCTTAGCGGTAACAGGGGGTGGCGCTGAAGCTTTCTTT
TRBV24-1	many	TRBD2	TRBJ2-2	CATSSGMSAGELFF	TGTGCCACCAGTAGCGGGATGAGCGCCGGGGAGCTGTTTTTT
TRBV5-1	many	-	TRBJ1-1	CASSPRGIEVTEAFF	TGCGCCAGCAGCCCCCGGGGAATCGAAGTCACTGAAGCTTTCTTT
TRBV29-1	many	-	TRBJ2-1	CSVEGGAAQKTDEQFF	TGCAGCGTTGAAGGGGGGGCGGCACAAAAGACCGATGAGCAGTTCTTC
TRBV11-2	many	TRBD2	TRBJ2-1	CASSKPGLGFEQFF	TGTGCCAGCAGCAAACCGGGACTAGGATTTGAGCAGTTCTTC
TRBV4-1	many	TRBD2	TRBJ2-3	CASHPGLAGGPTDTQYF	TGCGCCAGCCATCCCGGACTAGCGGGAGGGCCGACAGATACGCAGTATTTT
TRBV9	many	-	TRBJ2-1	CASSVDRDEQFF	TGTGCCAGCAGCGTAGACAGGGATGAGCAGTTCTTC
TRBV29-1	many	-	TRBJ2-5	CSVGYGDFETQYF	TGCAGCGTTGGCTACGGTGATTTCGAGACCCAGTACTTC
TRBV12-3/TRBV12-4	many	-	TRBJ2-7	CASSLVFYEQYF	TGTGCCAGCAGTTTAGTGTTCTACGAGCAGTACTTC
TRBV3-1	many	-	TRBJ2-5	CASRGSARLQETQYF	TGTGCCAGCAGAGGTTCAGCGCGGCTCCAAGAGACCCAGTACTTC